The 19 T cell receptor beta chains presented below share a single source sample, sequenced in a study of blood T cell dynamics during melanoma immunotherapy. Data came from immunoSEQ multiplex PCR; TCRdb stores just in-frame clones and leaves some out. The table has some 4,400 clones, more than 85% seen once. Time point denoted: pre-treatment baseline. Sequences were derived from blood, sampled from a patient treated with checkpoint blockade. The receptors shown here come from a human donor with melanoma.

The chain has TRBV11-3 and TRBJ2-5; 7 bases align to TRBD2. Germline V lookup: CDR1 SGHNT, CDR2 YENEEA. The CDR3 covers 14 residues. The ends lost 2 bases at V and 6 bases at J; junction bases unmatched: 6. CDR3 nucleotide sequence: TGTGCCAGCAGCTTATCGGGAGGTCCAAAGACCCAGTACTTC. This encodes CASSLSGGPKTQYF.

The chain employs TRBV9 and TRBJ2-7; TRBD2 is a possible D gene (5 bases). V lost 1 base, J lost 3 bases, and 14 bases lay in between. The CDR3 contains 15 residues. Per germline, CDR1 SGDLS and CDR2 YYNGEE. CDR3 sequence (DNA): TGTGCCAGCAGCGTATCCCTCTCTCGGGACTACGAGCAGTACTTC. This gives the protein CASSVSLSRDYEQYF.

V is TRBV6-1 and J is TRBJ2-5; 7 bases map to TRBD1. Germline CDR1 reads MNHNS; CDR2 reads SASEGT. This CDR3 is built from 16 residues. V lost 3 bases to trimming and J lost 4 bases; unmatched junction nucleotides: 11. CDR3 bases: TGTGCCAGCAGTGATACCCTCAGGGGGTATAGAGAGACCCAGTACTTC. This sequence encodes CASSDTLRGYRETQYF.

The rearrangement uses TRBV10-2 and TRBJ2-1; TRBD1 or TRBD2 may be the D gene (5 bases each). The germline V gene encodes CDR1 WSHSY and CDR2 SAAADI. This CDR3 is 14 amino acids long. V was clipped by 5 bases and J by 2 bases, with 10 bases between them. The CDR3 region has the DNA TGCGCCAGCAGTAGGGACCACCCCTACAATGAGCAGTTCTTC. Amino acid sequence: CASSRDHPYNEQFF.

The chain uses TRBV5-1 and TRBJ2-7, with D possibly matching TRBD2 (6 bases). The germline V gene encodes CDR1 SGHRS and CDR2 YFSETQ. V was shortened by 0 bases and J by 5 bases, with 15 bases between the two germline ends. This CDR3 has 15 amino acids. The CDR3 loop is CASSLVGLPSDEQYF. The CDR3 nucleotides read TGCGCCAGCAGCTTGGTGGGACTCCCTTCCGACGAGCAGTACTTC. The whole variable domain, filled in from reference TRBV5-1 and TRBJ2-7, reads KAGVTQTPRYLIKTRGQQVTLSCSPISGHRSVSWYQQTPGQGLQFLFEYFSETQRNKGNFPGRFSGRQFSNSRSEMNVSTLELGDSALYLCASSLVGLPSDEQYFGPGTRLTVT.

The chain has TRBV30 and TRBJ2-7; D uncertain. CDR1 and CDR2 (germline): GTSNPN, SVGIG (reference sequence). Trimming cost V 8 bases and J 4 bases, with 12 bases left between them. The CDR3 runs to 11 residues. This CDR3 reads CARSAKYEQYF. The DNA of the CDR3 is TGTGCCCGATCAGCAAAATACGAGCAGTACTTC. Together with reference TRBV30 and TRBJ2-7, the CDR3 gives the full variable domain: SQTIHQWPATLVQPVGSPLSLECTVEGTSNPNLYWYRQAAGRGLQLLFYSVGIGQISSEVPQNLSASRPQDRQFILSSKKLLLSDSGFYLCARSAKYEQYFGPGTRLTVT.

The chain uses TRBV5-8 and TRBJ2-1; D may be TRBD1 (5 bases). The CDR3 sequence is 15 residues long. The V end lost 0 bases, the J end lost 0 bases, and 7 bases lay between the germline ends. Germline assignment: CDR1 SGHTS and CDR2 YDEGEE. The CDR3 protein is CASSLDGASYNEQFF. DNA of the CDR3: TGTGCCAGCAGCTTGGATGGGGCCTCCTACAATGAGCAGTTCTTC.

The V and J genes are TRBV19 and TRBJ1-2; D not resolved. Trimming pared 5 bases from V and 8 bases from J, leaving 12 bases between. The germline V gene encodes CDR1 LNHDA and CDR2 SQIVND (reference sequence). The CDR3 loop spans 12 amino acids. The CDR3 region has the DNA TGTGCCAGTAGTCTACTGGATACCGGCTACACCTTC. This translates into CASSLLDTGYTF.

The chain uses TRBV5-6 and TRBJ2-5; 7 positions match TRBD1. This CDR3 comprises 13 residues. Trimming took 4 bases from V and 4 from J; bases not matched to a gene: 4. Germline CDR1 reads SGHDT; CDR2 reads YYEEEE. The CDR3: CASSLRTGETQYF. The CDR3 bases are TGTGCCAGCAGCCTACGGACAGGAGAGACCCAGTACTTC.

V is TRBV5-1 and J is TRBJ2-5; possibly TRBD2 for D (6 bases). CDR3 length equals 15 residues. Looked up from germline, CDR1 is SGHRS and CDR2 is YFSETQ. Between the trimmed V and J ends, which lost 1 base and 5 bases, there was a span of 15 bases. The CDR3 DNA reads TGCGCCAGCAGCTTGACGGGAGAGGTTTGGGAGACCCAGTACTTC. Residues: CASSLTGEVWETQYF.

On this clone: The same CDR3 can be traced to other DNA sequences in this sample. This chain uses TRBV5-1 with TRBJ1-2; D perhaps matches TRBD1 (5 bases). Trimming removed 1 base at V and 6 bases at J, with 16 bases between. CDR3 length: 15 amino acids. The V gene's germline CDR1 is SGHRS and CDR2 YFSETQ. DNA of the CDR3: TGCGCCAGCAGCTTGCCTCCAGAGGGGAGGCATGGCTACACCTTC. Translation: CASSLPPEGRHGYTF. The variable domain in full, completed from reference TRBV5-1 and TRBJ1-2, reads KAGVTQTPRYLIKTRGQQVTLSCSPISGHRSVSWYQQTPGQGLQFLFEYFSETQRNKGNFPGRFSGRQFSNSRSEMNVSTLELGDSALYLCASSLPPEGRHGYTFGSGTRLTVV.

In this sample, this clone turned up a few times. The chain is built from TRBV5-1 and TRBJ1-1, with TRBD1 as a possible D gene (5 bases). This CDR3 has 17 residues. CDR1 SGHRS and CDR2 YFSETQ come from the germline V gene. Between the trimmed V and J ends, which lost 0 bases and 2 bases, there was a span of 17 bases. The CDR3 reads CASSLGYGGASNTEAFF. The CDR3 region has the DNA TGCGCCAGCAGCTTGGGTTACGGGGGAGCTTCAAACACTGAAGCTTTCTTT.

The chain combines TRBV19 with TRBJ2-1, with TRBD2 identical over 8 bases. V lost 3 bases to trimming and J lost 4 bases; unmatched junction nucleotides: 8. The CDR3 sequence is 16 residues long. Germline CDR1 LNHDA, CDR2 SQIVND (reference sequence). The CDR3 sequence: CASSIQSGSLYNEQFF. For the CDR3, the DNA is TGTGCCAGTAGTATCCAAAGCGGGAGTTTGTACAATGAGCAGTTCTTC.

The chain combines TRBV5-1 with TRBJ2-3; 10 bases are a match to TRBD2. This CDR3 region has 15 residues. Per germline, CDR1 SGHRS and CDR2 YFSETQ. V dropped 4 bases and J dropped 5; count of bases not matched to a gene: 7. This CDR3 reads CASSLAGETRDTQYF. The DNA for the CDR3 is TGCGCCAGCAGCCTAGCGGGAGAGACGAGAGATACGCAGTATTTT.

The V call is TRBV6-6, the J call TRBJ2-1; TRBD2 is a possible D gene (6 bases). Per germline, CDR1 MNHNY and CDR2 SVGAGI (reference sequence). The CDR3 consists of 14 residues. The V end lost 8 bases, the J end lost 7 bases, and 18 bases lay between the germline ends. For the CDR3, the DNA is TGTGCCAGCCGCCCGGGGACTGGAGGGAATGAGCAGTTCTTC. Its protein is CASRPGTGGNEQFF.

This chain uses TRBV2 with TRBJ2-1; TRBD1 matches at 12 bases. This CDR3 is built from 15 residues. The V gene's germline CDR1 is SNHLY and CDR2 FYNNEI. V was clipped by 6 bases and J by 9 bases; unmatched bases: 9. CDR3 region: CASRHRDRGHSEQFF. The CDR3 DNA reads TGTGCCAGCAGACACCGGGACAGGGGGCATAGTGAGCAGTTCTTC.

The chain combines TRBV27 with TRBJ2-1, with D tentatively TRBD2 (6 bases). Looked up from germline, CDR1 is MNHEY and CDR2 is SMNVEV (reference sequence). V shed 6 bases and J shed 1 base, with 13 bases lying between them. This CDR3 has 15 amino acids. For the CDR3, the DNA is TGTGCCAGCAGCCAGGACCGGGGGTCCTACAATGAGCAGTTCTTC. It specifies CASSQDRGSYNEQFF.

The V call is TRBV7-8, the J call TRBJ2-1, with TRBD2 as a possible D gene (5 bases). V lost 6 bases, J lost 6 bases, and 24 bases lay in between. The CDR3 runs to 17 residues. Germline values: CDR1 SGHVS, CDR2 FQNEAQ. CDR3 in amino acids: CASRKIRAVGPSNEQFF. DNA for the CDR3: TGTGCCAGCAGGAAGATCAGAGCGGTCGGACCTTCCAATGAGCAGTTCTTC.

The chain combines TRBV5-1 with TRBJ1-1, with D maybe TRBD1 (6 bases). Trimming took 0 bases from V and 5 from J, leaving 11 bases between them. The CDR3 totals 14 residues. The germline gives CDR1 SGHRS, CDR2 YFSETQ. This CDR3 is CASSLAGGPTEAFF. CDR3 sequence (DNA): TGCGCCAGCAGCTTGGCCGGGGGGCCTACTGAAGCTTTCTTT. The full variable domain, completed using reference TRBV5-1 and TRBJ1-1, is KAGVTQTPRYLIKTRGQQVTLSCSPISGHRSVSWYQQTPGQGLQFLFEYFSETQRNKGNFPGRFSGRQFSNSRSEMNVSTLELGDSALYLCASSLAGGPTEAFFGQGTRLTVV.